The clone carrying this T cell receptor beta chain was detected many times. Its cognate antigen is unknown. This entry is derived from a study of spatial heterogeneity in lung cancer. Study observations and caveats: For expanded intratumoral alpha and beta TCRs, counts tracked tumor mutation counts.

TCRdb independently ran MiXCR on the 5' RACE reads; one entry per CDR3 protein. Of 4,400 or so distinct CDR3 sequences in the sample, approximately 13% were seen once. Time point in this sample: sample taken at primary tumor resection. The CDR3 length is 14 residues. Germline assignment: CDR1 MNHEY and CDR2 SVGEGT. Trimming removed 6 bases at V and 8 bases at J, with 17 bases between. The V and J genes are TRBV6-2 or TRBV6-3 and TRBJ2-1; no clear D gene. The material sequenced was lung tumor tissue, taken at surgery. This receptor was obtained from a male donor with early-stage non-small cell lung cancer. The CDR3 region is CASRDADFPDEQFF. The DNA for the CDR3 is TGTGCCAGCAGGGACGCGGATTTCCCGGATGAGCAGTTCTTC.